Listed here are 5 T cell receptor beta chains from one sample, sequenced in a study of T cell responses to AZD1222 COVID-19 vaccine. The assay was immunoSEQ multiplex PCR, and TCRdb's table has in-frame clones only and misses some. This table holds some 150,000 clones, about 93% found once. Sequenced here: peripheral blood, sampled on day 0 of AZD1222 vaccination. The source is an adult in good health.

This chain joins TRBV5-1 and TRBJ2-1; D might be TRBD1 or TRBD2, each matching 5 bases. The V gene lost 0 bases and the J gene lost 11 bases, with 18 bases spanning the gap. In germline, CDR1 is SGHRS, CDR2 YFSETQ. This CDR3 has 15 residues. CDR3 DNA sequence: TGCGCCAGCAGCTTGGACCGTCTTTCTGGGGGTAAGCAGTTCTTC. Encoded protein: CASSLDRLSGGKQFF.

This chain uses TRBV2 with TRBJ1-3; the D gene is possibly TRBD1 (5 bases). Trimming removed 8 bases from V and 4 bases from J, with 18 bases in between. Germline loops: CDR1 SNHLY, CDR2 FYNNEI. The CDR3 runs to 15 residues. The CDR3 loop reads CASRNEGMRGNTIYF. In DNA form, the CDR3 reads TGTGCCAGCCGGAACGAGGGGATGAGGGGAAACACCATATATTTT.

V usage is TRBV24-1 and J usage is TRBJ2-2, with D perhaps matching TRBD2 (6 bases). V lost 2 bases and J lost 3, with 15 bases in between. The germline V gene has CDR1 KGHDR and CDR2 SFDVKD. This CDR3 is 17 amino acids long. The CDR3 loop reads CATSDSPKGGDTGELFF. CDR3 coding DNA: TGTGCCACCAGTGATTCCCCCAAGGGAGGTGACACCGGGGAGCTGTTTTTT.

The chain is built from TRBV28 and TRBJ2-2; TRBD2 is a possible D gene (5 bases). Trimming pared 6 bases from V and 7 bases from J, leaving 9 bases between. The CDR3 consists of 12 residues. Germline V gene sequence: CDR1 MDHEN, CDR2 SYDVKM. The DNA of the CDR3 is TGTGCCAGCAGAGCCAGCGGCGGGGAGCTGTTTTTT. This gives the protein CASRASGGELFF.

V gene TRBV18 combines with J gene TRBJ1-5, with 7 nucleotides matching TRBD1. This CDR3 is 17 amino acids long. V shed 3 bases and J 3 bases; nucleotides not matched to a gene: 11. CDR1 and CDR2 from the germline V gene are KGHSH and LQKENI. CDR3 sequence (DNA): TGTGCCAGCTCACCTGTCGGAGGGGAGGGGGCCAATCAGCCCCAGCATTTT. This translates into CASSPVGGEGANQPQHF.